This TCR beta chain was recorded in a study of blood T cell repertoires in COVID-19. Overall study: COVID-19 samples, acute and convalescent, were from the United States, Italy and Spain. The cDNA or gDNA used as material had been derived from T cells, B-cell-depleted T cells, or PBMCs.

Germline V gene data show CDR1 as SGHTA and CDR2 as FQGTGA. V lost 0 bases to trimming and J lost 7 bases, with 15 bases between them. This CDR3 comprises 15 residues. Original methodology: Estimates of nucleated cell counts were drawn from the amplification of reference gene primers. Data came from immunoSEQ multiplex PCR; TCRdb stores just in-frame clones and leaves some out. V, J and clone size derive from that table, while D and trimming were established from the DNA sequence. The table shows some 61,000 clones, with more than 80% occurring only once. A single count supports this clone. The rearrangement joins TRBV7-3 to TRBJ1-2; weak D call: TRBD1 (6 bases). The receptor comes from a man aged 30-40 years with acute or convalescent COVID-19. The specimen was peripheral blood. The CDR3 DNA sequence: TGTGCCAGCAGCTTAACGGGGGCTTTAGATGGTGGCTACACCTTC. Amino acid sequence: CASSLTGALDGGYTF.